This entry concerns a single T cell receptor beta chain. Its antigen remains unknown. TCRdb re-called the RT-PCR reads with MiXCR, one entry per CDR3 protein. The sample includes approximately 230,000 distinct CDR3 sequences, 9.5% to 15% of them seen just once. V was shortened by 3 bases and J by 5 bases, with 7 bases between the two germline ends. This CDR3 spans 11 amino acids. CDR1 DFQATT and CDR2 SNEGSKA come from the germline V gene (reference sequence). This entry belongs to a study of response to subunit inactivated influenza vaccine. The study's findings and limits: Only a handful of new T cells, the authors suggested, are recruited with each seasonal influenza vaccination.

This receptor was identified in a man in his fifties who received an inactivated influenza vaccine. The chain combines TRBV20-1 with TRBJ2-5; D is undetermined. The material was non-naive T cells sorted from PBMCs, obtained around 14 days before vaccination. This chain's CDR3 is CSARVGETQYF. As DNA, the CDR3 is TGCAGTGCTAGGGTTGGCGAGACCCAGTACTTC.